This entry concerns a single TCR beta chain. Its antigen has not been determined. Per-base qualities were not stored, and no clone one base away is much larger. The immunoSEQ Assay, a bias-controlled multiplex PCR, was used to amplify TCRbeta CDR3 regions from genomic DNA. From the authors' description of their analysis: The number of nucleated cells in each sample was estimated from the amplification of reference gene primers within the assay. Sequence reads were collapsed and filtered to measure the absolute abundance of every unique TCRbeta CDR3 rearrangement. For each sample, productive Simpson clonality was calculated as the square root of Simpson's diversity index across productive rearrangements. TCRdb obtained this table from immuneACCESS and retained in-frame rearrangements with V and J assigned. These tables miss some clones; where compared with another copy, unresolved V genes account for less than half of the shortfall, and the remainder is unexplained. That table is the source of V, J and clone size, and D and trimming were worked out from the DNA. Counted in this sample were about 190,000 clones; more than 70% of them appeared once. Together, the top ten hold under 4.5% of the sample.

This record belongs to a study of blood T cell repertoires in COVID-19 (dated by TCRdb to about 2020). Study-level background: Samples from collaborators originated in the United States, Italy and Spain and spanned both the acute and convalescent phases of COVID-19. The prospective study material was composed of cDNA or gDNA derived from T cells, B-cell-depleted T cells, or PBMCs. The dataset comprised deeply sampled blood TCRbeta repertoires from subjects exposed to, actively infected with, or recovered from COVID-19. The repertoires were released in a freely available public database meant as a resource for research on the immune response to SARS-CoV-2. The samples were drawn from two sources: the first 160 participants of the ongoing ImmuneRACE study, and 1,200 or so subjects contributed by 6 global collaborators. The sample metadata nearly always contained a de-identified subject ID, COVID-19 status, age in years and sex. Where available, HLA class I and class II types were taken from metadata supplied by the sample provider and were not determined by assay-based typing. Study-level results and caveats: Clinical and demographic metadata were provided uncurated, with the amount varying by source and participant.

After removal of 3 bases from V and 5 bases from J, the junction retains 4 bases not matched to a gene. Inclusive of the bounding cysteine and phenylalanine, the CDR3 is 13 residues long. Only the CDR3 part of the read is kept: 39 bases, read in frame from the first base. The collaborating institutions used their own protocols to collect whole blood in K2EDTA tubes. For TCRbeta analysis, collaborators shipped samples as frozen whole blood, isolated PBMCs, or DNA extracted from either of those sample types. Sequenced material: peripheral blood. The receptor chain draws on TRBV12-3 or TRBV12-4 and TRBJ2-7; 7 junctional bases match TRBD2. This sequence was found in a young woman with acute or convalescent COVID-19. The DNA sequence is given as TGTGCCAGCAGTTTTGAGCGGGATAACGAGCAGTACTTC. Translation gives CASSFERDNEQYF.